This TCR beta chain was found in a study of breast tumors, draining lymph nodes, adjacent tissues. TCRdb reprocessed the multiplex PCR reads via MiXCR and lists one record per CDR3 protein. The sample consists of just under 65,000 distinct CDR3 sequences, around three fifths of them appearing once. Study-wide points: Tumor T cell lymph node origin was a supported hypothesis, not proven. Tumors had less TCR diversity than lymph nodes, more than nontumor tissue.

This clonotype showed up just once. Its antigen is as yet unknown. This CDR3 is 14 amino acids long. The ends lost 1 base at V and 4 bases at J; junction bases unmatched: 5. Per germline, CDR1 DFQATT and CDR2 SNEGSKA (reference sequence). The chain joins TRBV20-1 to TRBJ2-7, with TRBD1 identical over 9 bases. Sequenced sample: breast tumor tissue. The TCR originated in a female donor with breast cancer. Some clones in this sample may be carry-over from other donors' samples. CDR3 bases: TGCAGTGCTAGAGGGGACAGGGCCTTTTACGAGCAGTACTTC. Translation: CSARGDRAFYEQYF.